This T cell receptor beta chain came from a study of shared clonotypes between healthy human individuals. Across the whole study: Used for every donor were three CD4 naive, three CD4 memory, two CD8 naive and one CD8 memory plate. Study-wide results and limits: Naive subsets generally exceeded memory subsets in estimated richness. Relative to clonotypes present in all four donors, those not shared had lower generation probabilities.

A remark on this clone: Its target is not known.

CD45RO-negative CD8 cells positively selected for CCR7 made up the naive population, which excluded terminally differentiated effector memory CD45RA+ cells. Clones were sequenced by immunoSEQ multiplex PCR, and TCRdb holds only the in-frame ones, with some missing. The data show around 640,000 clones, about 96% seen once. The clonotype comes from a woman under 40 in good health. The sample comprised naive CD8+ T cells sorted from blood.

The DNA of the CDR3 is TGTGCCAGCAGCGCCGGGACAAGGCCCTATGGCTACACCTTC. Encoded protein: CASSAGTRPYGYTF. The chain is built from TRBV13 and TRBJ1-2; TRBD1 is a possible D gene (6 bases). V lost 5 bases and J lost 4, with 14 bases in between. Germline assignment: CDR1 PRHDT and CDR2 FYEKMQ (reference sequence). The CDR3 is 14 amino acids.